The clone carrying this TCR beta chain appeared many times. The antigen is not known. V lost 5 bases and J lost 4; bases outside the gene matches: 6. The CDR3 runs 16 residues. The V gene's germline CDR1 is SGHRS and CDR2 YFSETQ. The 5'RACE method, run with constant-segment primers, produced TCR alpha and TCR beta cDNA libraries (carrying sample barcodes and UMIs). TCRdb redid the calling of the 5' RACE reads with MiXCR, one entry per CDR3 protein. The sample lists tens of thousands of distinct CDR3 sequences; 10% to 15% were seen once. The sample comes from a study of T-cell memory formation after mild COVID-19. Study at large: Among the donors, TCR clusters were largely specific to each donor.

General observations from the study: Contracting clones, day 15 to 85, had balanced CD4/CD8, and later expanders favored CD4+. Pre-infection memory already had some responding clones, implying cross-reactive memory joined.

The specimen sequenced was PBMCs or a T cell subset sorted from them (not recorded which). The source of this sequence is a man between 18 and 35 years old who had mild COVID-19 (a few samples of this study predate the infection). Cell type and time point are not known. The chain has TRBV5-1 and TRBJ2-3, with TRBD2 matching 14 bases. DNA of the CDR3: TGCGCCAGCAGTCGGACTAGCGGGGGGATTGCAGATACGCAGTATTTT. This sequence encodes CASSRTSGGIADTQYF.